This TCR beta chain was observed in a study of blood T cell repertoires in COVID-19. V lost 1 base and J 5 bases, leaving 9 bases between the germline ends. This CDR3 contains 14 residues. The germline gives CDR1 SGHTA, CDR2 FQGNSA. Libraries were prepared by immunoSEQ multiplex PCR; TCRdb keeps only in-frame clonotypes and omits some of them. The table shows about 74,000 clones, with around 90% occurring only once. Material: peripheral blood. The chain links TRBV7-2 to TRBJ1-5; a weak D match, TRBD1 (6 bases). This sequence was found in a woman older than 75 with active or convalescent COVID-19. CDR3 region: CASSLDQGHQPQHF. The CDR3 nucleotides read TGTGCCAGCAGCTTAGATCAGGGGCATCAGCCCCAGCATTTT.